These 5 T cell receptor beta chains came from one sample sequenced in a study of Ad26.COV2.S vaccination and SARS-CoV-2 variants. Treatment of the sample: 19 received Ad26.COV2.S at low or high dose, single or two shots; about 5 received placebo; per-sample allocation not given. Samples came from day 63 after the first vaccine or placebo injection. Profiling relied on immunoSEQ multiplex PCR, and the TCRdb table lists in-frame clones only, not all of them. The sample has about 420,000 clones, approximately 90% seen once. The sample consisted of peripheral blood, taken in a trial of Ad26.COV2.S vaccine versus placebo. The receptors shown here come from a person aged 18-60 years who received the Ad26.COV2.S COVID-19 vaccine or a placebo.

The gene calls are TRBV6-5 and TRBJ2-7; the D is unclear. Trimming left V 0 bases short and J 1 base short, with 7 bases between. The CDR3 length is 14 residues. Germline assignment: CDR1 MNHEY and CDR2 SVGAGI. CDR3 sequence: CASSYSTESYEQYF. As DNA, the CDR3 is TGTGCCAGCAGTTACTCGACGGAATCCTACGAGCAGTACTTC.

The chain employs TRBV9 and TRBJ2-1; D not resolved. The V end lost 0 bases, the J end lost 7 bases, and 11 bases lay between the germline ends. CDR3 length: 14 amino acids. The germline V gene encodes CDR1 SGDLS and CDR2 YYNGEE. The CDR3 bases are TGTGCCAGCAGCGTAGCGGCCTTCGGAAATGAGCAGTTCTTC. Protein: CASSVAAFGNEQFF.

The genes are TRBV6-5 and TRBJ1-2, with a weak D call TRBD1 (6 bases). Germline V gene sequence: CDR1 MNHEY, CDR2 SVGAGI. CDR3 size: 14 residues. CDR3: CATDTGQQVYGYTF. CDR3 coding DNA: TGTGCGACCGATACTGGACAGCAAGTCTATGGCTACACCTTC.

V and J are TRBV10-3 and TRBJ1-5, with D possibly matching TRBD1 (6 bases). The ends were cut back, 10 bases at V and 7 bases at J, with 14 bases in the middle. The CDR3 is 12 amino acids. CDR1 and CDR2 from the germline V gene are ENHRY and SYGVKD. The CDR3 coding sequence is TGTGCCACCCACAGGGAAGGCCAGCCCCAGCATTTT. It translates to CATHREGQPQHF.

The V and J genes are TRBV9 and TRBJ2-2, with D possibly called TRBD1 or TRBD2 (6 bases each). Trimming took off 2 bases at V and 5 bases at J, with 13 bases between the two ends. Per germline, CDR1 SGDLS and CDR2 YYNGEE. This CDR3 is 15 amino acids long. This chain's CDR3 is CASSVGGGPTGELFF. Here the CDR3 DNA reads TGTGCCAGCAGCGTTGGAGGGGGTCCAACCGGGGAGCTGTTTTTT.